This record concerns one T cell receptor (beta chain) sequence. The data were obtained in a study of blood T cell repertoires in COVID-19. Looking at the study overall: PBMCs, B-cell-depleted T cells, or T cells provided the cDNA or gDNA that made up the material.

Repertoires were generated with immunoSEQ multiplex PCR, while TCRdb's copy carries only in-frame clones and drops some. This sample has approximately 330,000 clones, with just over 85% found just once. The V end lost 0 bases, the J end lost 2 bases, and 14 bases lay between the germline ends. Looked up from germline, CDR1 is SGHAT and CDR2 is FQNNGV. The CDR3 extends over 16 amino acids. This sequence originates from a woman in her forties with acute COVID-19. Input material: PBMCs or T cells enriched from blood (not recorded which). J is TRBJ2-7 and V is TRBV11-2; D ambiguous. CDR3 sequence (DNA): TGTGCCAGCAGCTTAGAGTCCGCTCCCTATACCTACGAGCAGTACTTC. Its protein is CASSLESAPYTYEQYF.